These T cell receptor beta chains were read from a single sample in a study of T cells in Graves' hyperthyroidism and ophthalmopathy. In TCRdb, the multiplex PCR reads were re-called with MiXCR into one record per CDR3 protein. This table holds approximately 480,000 distinct CDR3 sequences, around 20% found once. Sequences were obtained from blood. The source is a young man with Graves' hyperthyroidism. Each CDR3 is given with its conserved first and last residue. D genes are given only for firm matches. Clone size is given for some rows only: seen once, a few or many times, or a class if the clone is expanded.

TRBJ1-5,many,TRBV30,TRBD1,CAWSLGGTQPQHF,TGTGCCTGGAGTTTAGGGGGCACTCAGCCCCAGCATTTT
TRBJ2-5,few,TRBV28,TRBD2,CASSLSPSGRQETQYF,TGTGCCAGCAGTTTATCGCCTAGCGGGCGCCAAGAGACCCAGTACTTC
TRBJ2-7,many,TRBV7-9,-,CASSLGVGTLSYEQYF,TGTGCCAGCAGCTTAGGGGTCGGGACACTCTCCTACGAGCAGTACTTC
TRBJ2-5,many,TRBV20-1,-,CSARVPRDRQETQYF,TGCAGTGCTAGAGTCCCACGGGACCGTCAAGAGACCCAGTACTTC
TRBJ2-7,-,TRBV6-1,-,CASWISVYEQYF,TGTGCCAGCTGGATTTCGGTCTACGAGCAGTACTTC
TRBJ1-2,many,TRBV24-1,-,CATSDDKYGYTF,TGTGCCACCAGTGATGATAAGTATGGCTACACCTTC
TRBJ1-5,many,TRBV4-1,-,CASSPGQYSNQPQHF,TGCGCCAGCAGCCCCGGACAGTATAGCAATCAGCCCCAGCATTTT
TRBJ1-2,many,TRBV30,-,CAWSVPAAGPLSGYTF,TGTGCCTGGAGTGTACCCGCGGCAGGGCCACTGTCTGGCTACACCTTC
TRBJ1-3,few,TRBV11-1,-,CASSSIYRKAPGNTIYF,TGTGCCAGCAGCTCCATTTACCGAAAAGCCCCTGGAAACACCATATATTTT
TRBJ2-2,many,TRBV6-1,-,CASREPNTGELFF,TGTGCCTCCCGGGAACCTAACACCGGGGAGCTGTTTTTT
TRBJ2-7,many,TRBV11-2,-,CASSLARGHYYEQYF,TGTGCCAGCAGCTTAGCTCGGGGACACTACTACGAGCAGTACTTC